Listed below are T cell receptor beta chains from one sample, sequenced in a study of T cells in Graves' hyperthyroidism and ophthalmopathy. TCRdb reprocessed the multiplex PCR reads via MiXCR and lists one record per CDR3 protein. The repertoire holds hundreds of thousands of distinct CDR3 sequences, with under 20% as singletons. The sequenced sample consisted of blood. The receptors were gathered from a young woman with Graves' ophthalmopathy. The CDR3 runs from the conserved cysteine through the conserved F or W. D genes are given only for firm matches. Some rows mark clone size as missing; the rest say once, few, many or name a class of expanded clone.

CDR3nt	CDR3aa	abundance	v_gene	j_gene	d_gene
TGCGCCAGCAGCCAAGGTGGGCAGTCCTATGGCTACACCTTC	CASSQGGQSYGYTF	NA	TRBV4-1	TRBJ1-2	NA
TGTGCCAGGACAGGGGACAGCTCCTACAATGAGCAGTTCTTC	CARTGDSSYNEQFF	many	TRBV27	TRBJ2-1	TRBD1
TGTGCCAGCAGCCAAGGGTCAAGGGGGAGCAATCAGCCCCAGCATTTT	CASSQGSRGSNQPQHF	many	TRBV3-1	TRBJ1-5	NA
TGCAGCGCCCGAGGTGGTGTTAGGGCGGATGGCTACACCTTC	CSARGGVRADGYTF	NA	TRBV29-1	TRBJ1-2	NA
TGTGCCAGCAGTCCCGACAGGGGAGCTTTCTTT	CASSPDRGAFF	NA	TRBV13	TRBJ1-1	TRBD1
TGTGCCAGCAGGAAAGACAAGTCCTATTATCAGCCCCAGCATTTT	CASRKDKSYYQPQHF	many	TRBV12-3/TRBV12-4	TRBJ1-5	NA
TGCAGTGCCGTCGGGGGAGCCAATGAGCAGTTCTTC	CSAVGGANEQFF	few	TRBV20-1	TRBJ2-1	NA
TGTGCCAGTAGTATAGGGGCGGCTAGCACAGATACGCAGTATTTT	CASSIGAASTDTQYF	NA	TRBV19	TRBJ2-3	NA
TGTGCCAGCAGCACCGCCCAGGGGAAGCAGTACTTC	CASSTAQGKQYF	NA	TRBV28	TRBJ2-7	NA
TGTGCCAGCCGGGACAGGGTAAATCAGCCCCAGCATTTT	CASRDRVNQPQHF	many	TRBV28	TRBJ1-5	TRBD1
TGTGCCAGCAGTCCCTCCGTACAAGAGACCCAGTACTTC	CASSPSVQETQYF	many	TRBV3-1	TRBJ2-5	NA
TGTGCCAGCAGTGAATATACCTTCAATCAGCCCCAGCATTTT	CASSEYTFNQPQHF	few	TRBV6-1	TRBJ1-5	NA
TGTGCCACCTCTCCGGCTCGATCAAAAGAGACCCAGTACTTC	CATSPARSKETQYF	many	TRBV2	TRBJ2-5	NA
TGTGCCAGCAGCTTAGGGGCTCCGTCTGAAGCTTTCTTT	CASSLGAPSEAFF	NA	TRBV7-3	TRBJ1-1	NA
TGTGCCTGGGTGGGGGCTCTCGGCACTGAAGCTTTCTTT	CAWVGALGTEAFF	many	TRBV30	TRBJ1-1	NA
TGCGCCAGCAGCTCTTCCGGGACGAACTATGGCTACACCTTC	CASSSSGTNYGYTF	NA	TRBV5-1	TRBJ1-2	NA
TGTGCCAGCAGTATGACCGGGACTACACTTAACTACGAGCAGTACTTC	CASSMTGTTLNYEQYF	many	TRBV12-3/TRBV12-4	TRBJ2-7	TRBD2
TGTGCCAGCAGTCGAAGCATCCCGGGACAGGGGGTAACGGTGAACACTGAAGCTTTCTTT	CASSRSIPGQGVTVNTEAFF	many	TRBV6-1	TRBJ1-1	TRBD1
TGCAGTGCTAGAGTTGGGGGGGCGGGGTACGAGCAGTACTTC	CSARVGGAGYEQYF	many	TRBV20-1	TRBJ2-7	NA
TGTGCCAGCAGCCGACAGGGGGCACGGGAGACCCAGTACTTC	CASSRQGARETQYF	many	TRBV7-8	TRBJ2-5	TRBD1
TGCAGCGTTCACAGTCGGGGAGGCTACACCTTC	CSVHSRGGYTF	many	TRBV29-1	TRBJ1-2	NA
TGTGCCAGCAGTTTTGAGACAGGGGGTGAAGAACTGTTTTTT	CASSFETGGEELFF	many	TRBV12-3/TRBV12-4	TRBJ1-4	TRBD1
TGCGCCAGCAGCTCGACAGGGGTTGATGGAAACACCATATATTTT	CASSSTGVDGNTIYF	few	TRBV5-1	TRBJ1-3	TRBD1
TGCGCCAGCAGCCAAGAAGGGGTTGGAGCGGGAGGTGGAGATACGCAGTATTTT	CASSQEGVGAGGGDTQYF	NA	TRBV4-3	TRBJ2-3	TRBD2
TGCGCCAGCAGCTTGGGCGAAGTCTACGAGCAGTACTTC	CASSLGEVYEQYF	many	TRBV5-1	TRBJ2-7	NA
TGCAGTGCTCCCCGGGACAGCACAGATACGCAGTATTTT	CSAPRDSTDTQYF	many	TRBV20-1	TRBJ2-3	NA
TGCGCCAGCAGCCAAGATCTTAGTTACGGGGAGCTGTTTTTT	CASSQDLSYGELFF	few	TRBV4-3	TRBJ2-2	NA
TGTGCCAGCAGCCCCCAGCTCCTGAACACTGAAGCTTTCTTT	CASSPQLLNTEAFF	few	TRBV12-3/TRBV12-4	TRBJ1-1	NA
TGTGCCAGCAGTTTAAGGGTCTCCTACGAGCAGTACTTC	CASSLRVSYEQYF	many	TRBV27	TRBJ2-7	NA
TGTGCCAGCAGCCCAGAGGACAGTGACACCTACGAGCAGTACTTC	CASSPEDSDTYEQYF	NA	TRBV14	TRBJ2-7	NA
TGTGCCAGCAGTAGACAGGGGATGTGGGGCTACACCTTC	CASSRQGMWGYTF	many	TRBV12-3/TRBV12-4	TRBJ1-2	TRBD1
TGTGCCAGCAGCGTAGGACAGGGGGCATTCCAGTACTTC	CASSVGQGAFQYF	NA	TRBV5-8	TRBJ2-5	TRBD1
TGTGCCAGCAGCTTAAGGCGGGACGGTGAGCAGTTCTTC	CASSLRRDGEQFF	few	TRBV5-8	TRBJ2-1	NA
TGTGCCAGCAGCCAAGTACAGGGGACAGGGAGGAACTACAATGAGCAGTTCTTC	CASSQVQGTGRNYNEQFF	many	TRBV14	TRBJ2-1	TRBD1
TGTGCCAGCCGGACATTCGCTCGAGAAAGAGAAGCTTTCTTT	CASRTFAREREAFF	NA	TRBV13	TRBJ1-1	NA
TGTGCCAGCAGCGCAAGGACAGGAGATTATGGCTACACCTTC	CASSARTGDYGYTF	many	TRBV7-3	TRBJ1-2	TRBD1
TGTGCCAGCAGCACCGGGACTAGCGGGACGAACTGGGGGGATGAGCAGTTCTTC	CASSTGTSGTNWGDEQFF	many	TRBV3-1	TRBJ2-1	TRBD2
TGTGCCAGCACTCTACTAGCGGGAGGATACAATGAGCAGTTCTTC	CASTLLAGGYNEQFF	few	TRBV6-1	TRBJ2-1	TRBD2
TGTGCCAGTACCATTTCCGGGACAGGGGGCAATCAGCCCCAGCATTTT	CASTISGTGGNQPQHF	NA	TRBV19	TRBJ1-5	TRBD1
TGTGCCAGCAGCGTAAAGGACAGGGGAGGCACTGAAGCTTTCTTT	CASSVKDRGGTEAFF	many	TRBV7-2	TRBJ1-1	TRBD1
TGTGCCAGCAGTGAAGCGGGCAGGGGGACCTACGAGCAGTACTTC	CASSEAGRGTYEQYF	many	TRBV6-1	TRBJ2-7	TRBD1
TGTGCCAGCAGTTTAAGAGGTTTTTCCTACAATGAGCAGTTCTTC	CASSLRGFSYNEQFF	few	TRBV27	TRBJ2-1	NA
TGTGCCAGCAGCTTAGCGGCAGGGGATACCTACGAGCAGTACTTC	CASSLAAGDTYEQYF	many	TRBV11-1	TRBJ2-7	NA
TGTGCCAGCAGCCCGATCTCCGGGGGAAGGGAGCAGTACTTC	CASSPISGGREQYF	many	TRBV11-2	TRBJ2-7	NA
TGTGCCATCAGTGATAAGGGAAATGAGCAGTTCTTC	CAISDKGNEQFF	few	TRBV10-3	TRBJ2-1	NA
TGCAGCGTTGAGGTCCAGGGTTTGGAGGGCTACACCTTC	CSVEVQGLEGYTF	few	TRBV29-1	TRBJ1-2	NA
TGTGCCAGCAGCTCCCCGCGGGTAGGACAGGGTACAGATACGCAGTATTTT	CASSSPRVGQGTDTQYF	few	TRBV5-4	TRBJ2-3	TRBD1
TGTGCCAGCAGAGGGGCGGAAACTTACGTGAGCTCCTACAATGAGCAGTTCTTC	CASRGAETYVSSYNEQFF	NA	TRBV6-1	TRBJ2-1	NA
TGTGCCTGGAGTGCCAGGGATGAAGCTTTCTTT	CAWSARDEAFF	few	TRBV30	TRBJ1-1	NA
TGTGCCAGCACTCGGGGGGGCCAAGAGACCCAGTACTTC	CASTRGGQETQYF	many	TRBV2	TRBJ2-5	TRBD2
TGTGCCGCTAACCCCGGAGAACCCTACAATGAGCAGTTCTTC	CAANPGEPYNEQFF	many	TRBV28	TRBJ2-1	NA
TGCGCCAGCAGCTTGTTCGCAGGGGAGGAGACCCAGTACTTC	CASSLFAGEETQYF	few	TRBV5-1	TRBJ2-5	NA